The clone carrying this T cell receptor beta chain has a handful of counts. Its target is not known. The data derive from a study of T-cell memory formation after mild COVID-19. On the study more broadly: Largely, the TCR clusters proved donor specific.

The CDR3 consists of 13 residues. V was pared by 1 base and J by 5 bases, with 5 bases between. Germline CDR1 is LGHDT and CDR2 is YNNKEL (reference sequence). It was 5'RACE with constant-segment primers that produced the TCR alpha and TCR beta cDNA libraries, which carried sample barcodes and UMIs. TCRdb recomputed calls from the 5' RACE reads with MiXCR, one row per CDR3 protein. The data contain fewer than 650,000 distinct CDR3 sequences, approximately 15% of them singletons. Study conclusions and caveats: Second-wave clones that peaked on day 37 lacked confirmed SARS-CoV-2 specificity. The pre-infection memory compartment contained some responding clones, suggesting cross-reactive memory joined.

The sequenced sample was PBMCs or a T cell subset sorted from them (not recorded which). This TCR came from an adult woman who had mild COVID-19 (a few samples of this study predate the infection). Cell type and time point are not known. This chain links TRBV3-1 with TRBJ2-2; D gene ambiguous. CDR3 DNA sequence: TGTGCCAGCAGCCAAGTTCTAACCGGGGAGCTGTTTTTT. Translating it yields CASSQVLTGELFF.